This entry is about one T cell receptor beta chain. This CDR3 region has 15 residues. V shed 5 bases and J 6 bases; nucleotides not matched to a gene: 13. Germline V gives CDR1 SEHNR, CDR2 FQNEAQ (reference sequence). These data belong to a study of blood T cell repertoires in COVID-19. The wider study: From the United States, Italy and Spain came samples of acute and convalescent COVID-19.

Produced via immunoSEQ multiplex PCR; TCRdb's table is partial and in-frame only. The sample carries around 50,000 clones, about 84% recorded once. The specimen sequenced was peripheral blood. This TCR derives from a woman aged 60-75 years with acute or convalescent COVID-19. This chain joins TRBV7-9 and TRBJ2-7; 7 bases line up with TRBD2. Written as DNA, the CDR3 is TGTGCCAGCAGCCCAGGTTCGGGGGGACGGATCGAGCAGTACTTC. It translates to CASSPGSGGRIEQYF.